This T cell receptor (beta chain) was captured in a study of T-cell reconstitution after alpha-beta-depleted transplantation in children. CDR1 and CDR2 (germline): SGHDT, YYEEEE. Trimming stripped 0 bases from V and 11 bases from J, with 8 bases between. This CDR3 has 12 amino acids. For TCRbeta, the library was prepared with unique molecular identifiers. Via MiXCR, TCRdb re-called the PCR reads, giving one row per CDR3 protein. The sample contains 200,000 or so distinct CDR3 sequences, 8.4% of which appear only once. The chain couples TRBV5-6 to TRBJ2-2, with a tentative D call TRBD2 (5 bases). The starting material was PBMCs, mostly from graft donor cells, obtained 360 days after TCRalphabeta/CD19-depleted stem cell transplant. This sequence originates from a male patient aged 2 to 9 who had a stem cell transplant for acute myeloid leukemia, so the T cells may come from the graft donor. The CDR3: CASSLVGSELFF. CDR3 DNA: TGTGCCAGCAGCTTGGTGGGGAGTGAGCTGTTTTTT.